This record looks at one TCR beta chain sequence and its context. No antigen is known for it. From germline, CDR1 is SGHDT and CDR2 YYEEEE. The V segment lost 0 bases and the J segment 4 bases; nucleotides outside the gene matches: 8. The CDR3 has 17 amino acids. The data were obtained in a study of OX40 agonist ivuxolimab in advanced cancers. About the study: Three partial responders included one hepatocellular carcinoma patient and two cutaneous melanoma patients. Study-wide results and caveats: Compared with CD4+, CD8+ T cells on average had more expanded clones.

Patients were excluded for autoimmune disease history or systemic immunosuppression. Data came from immunoSEQ multiplex PCR; TCRdb stores just in-frame clones and leaves some out. The sample consists of over 75,000 clones, around 90% of them appearing once. The clonotype was recovered from an adult with an advanced solid tumor such as melanoma, head and neck, liver or kidney cancer. The sample in question was CD4+ or CD8+ T cells sorted from blood, obtained in a trial of the OX40 agonist ivuxolimab. The chain recombines TRBV5-6 with TRBJ2-1, with TRBD2 matching over 9 bases. CDR3 sequence reads: CASSLDRAGGRYNEQFF. CDR3 coding DNA: TGTGCCAGCAGCTTGGATCGGGCGGGAGGGAGGTACAATGAGCAGTTCTTC.